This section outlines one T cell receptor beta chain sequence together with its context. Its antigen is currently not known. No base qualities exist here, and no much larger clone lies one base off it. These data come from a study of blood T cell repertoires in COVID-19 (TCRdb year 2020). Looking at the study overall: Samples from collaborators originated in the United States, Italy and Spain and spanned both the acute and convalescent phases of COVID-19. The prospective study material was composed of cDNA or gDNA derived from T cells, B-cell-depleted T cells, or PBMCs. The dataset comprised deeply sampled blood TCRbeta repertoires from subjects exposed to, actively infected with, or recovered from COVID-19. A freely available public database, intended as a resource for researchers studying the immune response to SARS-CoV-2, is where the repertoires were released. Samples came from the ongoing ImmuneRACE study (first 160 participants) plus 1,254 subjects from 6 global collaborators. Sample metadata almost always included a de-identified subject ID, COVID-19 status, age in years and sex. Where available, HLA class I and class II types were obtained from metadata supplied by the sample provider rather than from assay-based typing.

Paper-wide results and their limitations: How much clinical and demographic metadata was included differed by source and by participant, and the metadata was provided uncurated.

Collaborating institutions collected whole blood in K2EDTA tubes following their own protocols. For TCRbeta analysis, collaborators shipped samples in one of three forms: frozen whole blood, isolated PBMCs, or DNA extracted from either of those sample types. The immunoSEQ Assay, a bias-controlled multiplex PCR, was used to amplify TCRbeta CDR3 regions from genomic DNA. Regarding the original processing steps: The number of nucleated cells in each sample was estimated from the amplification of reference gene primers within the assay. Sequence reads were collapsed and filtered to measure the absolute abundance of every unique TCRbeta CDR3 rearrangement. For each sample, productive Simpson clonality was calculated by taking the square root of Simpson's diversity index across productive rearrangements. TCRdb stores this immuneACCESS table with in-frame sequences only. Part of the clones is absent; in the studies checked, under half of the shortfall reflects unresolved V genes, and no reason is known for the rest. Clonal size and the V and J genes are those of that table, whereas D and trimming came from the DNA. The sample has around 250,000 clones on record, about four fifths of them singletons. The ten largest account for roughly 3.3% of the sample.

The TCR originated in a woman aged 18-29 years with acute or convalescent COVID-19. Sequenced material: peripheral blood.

The CDR3 amino acid sequence is: CASSTDSSNQPQHF. The DNA sequence is TGTGCCAGCAGTACAGACAGTAGCAATCAGCCCCAGCATTTT. The receptor chain draws on TRBV2 and TRBJ1-5; matching of 5 bases hints at TRBD1 as the D gene. The germline ends are 8 bases apart after V is trimmed by 5 bases and J by 0 bases. Taken from cysteine to phenylalanine, the CDR3 has 14 residues. The kept DNA is CDR3 alone, 42 bases in frame from the first base. CDR1 and CDR2, per the germline V gene, are SNHLY and FYNNEI.